This entry describes one TCR beta chain. As yet, its antigen is unknown. This entry is derived from a study of graft-versus-host responses after intestinal transplantation. About the study: All of the recipients had induction that used anti-thymocyte globulin, then tacrolimus and steroids for around three years.

Germline V gives CDR1 MGHDK, CDR2 SYGVNS. J lost 0 bases, V lost 3 bases, and 12 bases had no gene match. The CDR3 contains 18 residues. Method: immunoSEQ multiplex PCR; TCRdb's copy keeps in-frame clones and lacks some. Of about 93,000 clones listed, 80% to 95% are singletons. Study-level results: Levels of circulating GvH clones at their peak were associated with early post-transplant HvG declines. Recipient marrow harbored GvH clones, some of which surfaced first in ileum or blood. Patients with graft-donor T cell macrochimerism had high graft-versus-host to host-versus-graft clonal ratios in allografts.

This receptor was obtained from a human donor who received an intestinal transplant. The input for sequencing was unstimulated CD8+ T cells sorted from spleen or lymph node cells, taken before intestinal transplant. The rearrangement joins TRBV25-1 to TRBJ2-3; TRBD2 aligns across 7 bases. The CDR3 nucleotides read TGTGCCAGCAGTGATCCTCTGAACGGGACTATTAGCACAGATACGCAGTATTTT. It specifies CASSDPLNGTISTDTQYF.